Following are 18 T cell receptor beta chains from one sample sequenced in a study of T cells in Graves' hyperthyroidism and ophthalmopathy. Amplification targeted TCR beta CDR3 regions from RNA transcripts. A first-round RT-PCR of the TCR CDR3 used the HTBI primer set. TCRdb recomputed calls from the multiplex PCR reads with MiXCR, one row per CDR3 protein. The data show 280,000 or so distinct CDR3 sequences, around 15% seen once. The sequencing input was blood. These receptor sequences come from a woman aged 45 to 65 with Graves' hyperthyroidism that later progressed to Graves' ophthalmopathy.

The genes are TRBV20-1 and TRBJ2-7, with 12 bases fitting TRBD2. The CDR3 extends over 15 amino acids. In germline, CDR1 is DFQATT, CDR2 SNEGSKA (reference sequence). The V segment lost 0 bases and the J segment 6 bases; nucleotides outside the gene matches: 6. The CDR3 protein is CSARDPLAGGTEQYF. CDR3 DNA sequence: TGCAGTGCTAGAGATCCGCTAGCGGGAGGGACCGAGCAGTACTTC.

This clonotype appeared a few times. The V gene is TRBV29-1, the J gene TRBJ2-2; a possible D gene is TRBD2 (6 bases). With 6 bases removed from V and 0 bases from J, the gap between germline ends came to 11 bases. The CDR3 consists of 14 residues. Germline CDR1 and CDR2: SQVTM and ANQGSEA. The CDR3 nucleotides are TGCAGCGTAGGAGGGCCCTCGAACACCGGGGAGCTGTTTTTT. Residues: CSVGGPSNTGELFF.

In this sample, this clonotype turned up many times. The chain is built from TRBV20-1 and TRBJ1-1, with D hard to call. V lost 5 bases and J lost 0, with 13 bases in between. The CDR3 consists of 14 residues. The germline CDR1 and CDR2 sequences are DFQATT and SNEGSKA (reference sequence). As DNA, the CDR3 is TGCAGTGCTTCTAGCTTCGAAGTGAACACTGAAGCTTTCTTT. Translated, it gives CSASSFEVNTEAFF.

The chain couples TRBV7-2 to TRBJ1-1; D not certain. Looked up from germline, CDR1 is SGHTA and CDR2 is FQGNSA. CDR3 length: 13 amino acids. V lost 7 bases, J lost 0 bases, and 9 bases lay in between. The chain's CDR3 is CASNPQMNTEAFF. CDR3 DNA: TGTGCCAGCAACCCCCAAATGAACACTGAAGCTTTCTTT.

V and J are TRBV7-2 and TRBJ2-3; TRBD2 aligns across 11 bases. There are 17 residues in the CDR3. V shed 1 base and J 2 bases; nucleotides not matched to a gene: 5. The germline CDR1 and CDR2 sequences are SGHTA and FQGNSA. CDR3: CASSLDTSGSNTDTQYF. The CDR3 region has the DNA TGTGCCAGCAGCTTAGACACTAGCGGGAGCAACACAGATACGCAGTATTTT.

The chain has TRBV24-1 and TRBJ2-3; no reliable D call. The CDR3 extends over 14 amino acids. CDR1 and CDR2 (germline): KGHDR, SFDVKD. Trimming took 6 bases from V and 2 from J, leaving 11 bases between them. The CDR3 region is CATSFGSLTDTQYF. The CDR3 DNA reads TGTGCCACCAGTTTTGGAAGCCTCACAGATACGCAGTATTTT.

This clonotype has a count of ten or more. J is TRBJ2-1 and V is TRBV18, with D perhaps matching TRBD2 (5 bases). The CDR3 contains 18 residues. The V end was cut by 3 bases, the J end by 0 bases, with 18 bases between. CDR1 KGHSH and CDR2 LQKENI come from the germline V gene. CDR3 bases: TGTGCCAGCTCACCTTGGGTCGGACTCGGGGTCTCCTACAATGAGCAGTTCTTC. Its translation is CASSPWVGLGVSYNEQFF.

This clonotype came up many times. The chain has TRBV2 and TRBJ2-5; 7 bases are shared with TRBD2. The germline gives CDR1 SNHLY, CDR2 FYNNEI. The CDR3 is made up of 12 amino acids. V lost 6 bases and J lost 5; bases outside the gene matches: 3. The CDR3 sequence: CASRGREETQYF. CDR3 bases: TGTGCCAGCAGGGGGAGGGAGGAGACCCAGTACTTC. Full variable domain (rest looked up from reference TRBV2 and TRBJ2-5): EPEVTQTPSHQVTQMGQEVILRCVPISNHLYFYWYRQILGQKVEFLVSFYNNEISEKSEIFDDQFSVERPDGSNFTLKIRSTKLEDSAMYFCASRGREETQYFGPGTRLLVL.

The sample holds many counts of this clonotype. The rearrangement uses TRBV3-1 and TRBJ2-2; D not resolved. The ends were cut back, 4 bases at V and 1 base at J, with 10 bases in the middle. This CDR3 spans 15 amino acids. Germline V lookup: CDR1 LGHDT, CDR2 YNNKEL (reference sequence). The CDR3 loop reads CASSPRRGNTGELFF. CDR3 nucleotide sequence: TGTGCCAGCAGCCCAAGGCGTGGGAACACCGGGGAGCTGTTTTTT.

This clonotype was counted many times. The genes are TRBV28 and TRBJ2-5; unclear D gene. The germline V gene encodes CDR1 MDHEN and CDR2 SYDVKM. This CDR3 contains 11 residues. V lost 4 bases and J 5 bases, leaving 5 bases between the germline ends. The CDR3 loop reads CASSSVETQYF. For the CDR3, the DNA is TGTGCCAGCAGTTCCGTCGAGACCCAGTACTTC.

This clonotype was counted many times. The chain links TRBV3-1 to TRBJ2-7; TRBD1 aligns across 8 bases. V shed 6 bases, J shed 1 base, and the junction held 2 bases outside the gene matches. Per germline, CDR1 LGHDT and CDR2 YNNKEL (reference sequence). The CDR3 is made up of 13 amino acids. The CDR3 DNA sequence: TGTGCCAGCAGTGACAGGGGATCCTACGAGCAGTACTTC. Translating it yields CASSDRGSYEQYF.

This clonotype has a count of ten or more. The rearrangement joins TRBV29-1 to TRBJ1-2; no definite D call. The CDR3 extends over 12 amino acids. Trimming shortened V by 0 bases and J by 1 base, and 3 bases separated the two germline ends. Germline assignment: CDR1 SQVTM and CDR2 ANQGSEA. In DNA form, the CDR3 reads TGCAGCGTTGAAGAGGGTAACTATGGCTACACCTTC. It specifies CSVEEGNYGYTF.

This clonotype was picked up many times. The chain combines TRBV20-1 with TRBJ1-3; D might be TRBD1 (5 bases). Trimming removed 6 bases at V and 3 bases at J, with 18 bases between. The CDR3 contains 15 residues. Looked up from germline, CDR1 is DFQATT and CDR2 is SNEGSKA (reference sequence). The DNA for the CDR3 is TGCAGTGCCCGGGCAGGGAGTTCTGGTGGAAACACCATATATTTT. It translates to CSARAGSSGGNTIYF.

This clonotype was seen repeatedly, ten times or more. J is TRBJ2-5 and V is TRBV29-1; no clear D. The CDR3 runs to 14 residues. Trimming took 4 bases from V and 2 from J, leaving 14 bases between them. Per germline, CDR1 SQVTM and CDR2 ANQGSEA. CDR3 sequence: CSVGNYYSQETQYF. The CDR3 DNA is TGCAGCGTTGGTAATTATTACAGTCAAGAGACCCAGTACTTC.

The chain joins TRBV3-1 to TRBJ1-2, with TRBD1 as a possible D gene (5 bases). This CDR3 comprises 13 residues. V was pared by 5 bases and J by 1 base, with 8 bases between. Germline lookup yields CDR1 LGHDT and CDR2 YNNKEL (reference sequence). Here the CDR3 DNA reads TGTGCCAGCAGCGGGACGGTTAACTATGGCTACACCTTC. Its translation is CASSGTVNYGYTF.

To note about this clonotype: A much larger clone is a single base away; this may be a read error. Since the CDR3 does not end with the conserved phenylalanine or tryptophan, this likely comes from a read error. V and J are TRBV28 and TRBJ1-5, with 10 bases that match TRBD1. Trimming removed 10 bases from V and 5 bases from J; junction bases left unmatched: 8. The length of the CDR3 is 14 residues. CDR1 is MDHEN, CDR2 SYDVKM, per germline. This chain's CDR3 is CANGQGGPYQPQHS. The DNA of the CDR3 is TGTGCCAACGGACAGGGGGGCCCCTATCAGCCCCAGCATTCT.

This clonotype was recorded at least ten times. The gene calls are TRBV2 and TRBJ1-2; 8 bases are a match to TRBD1. Germline-derived CDR1 and CDR2 are SNHLY and FYNNEI. V shed 7 bases and J 0 bases; nucleotides not matched to a gene: 7. The CDR3 length is 15 residues. The CDR3: CASTVMTGANYGYTF. The CDR3 DNA follows: TGTGCCAGCACCGTAATGACAGGGGCTAACTATGGCTACACCTTC.

In this sample, this clonotype turned up many times. This chain joins TRBV20-1 and TRBJ2-1; 8 nucleotides line up with TRBD2. Germline values: CDR1 DFQATT, CDR2 SNEGSKA (reference sequence). The CDR3 length is 14 residues. The V and J ends lost 4 bases and 3 bases, in that order; junction bases with no gene match: 5. The CDR3 sequence: CSAIGGLVYNEQFF. The CDR3 coding sequence is TGCAGTGCTATAGGGGGACTAGTCTACAATGAGCAGTTCTTC.